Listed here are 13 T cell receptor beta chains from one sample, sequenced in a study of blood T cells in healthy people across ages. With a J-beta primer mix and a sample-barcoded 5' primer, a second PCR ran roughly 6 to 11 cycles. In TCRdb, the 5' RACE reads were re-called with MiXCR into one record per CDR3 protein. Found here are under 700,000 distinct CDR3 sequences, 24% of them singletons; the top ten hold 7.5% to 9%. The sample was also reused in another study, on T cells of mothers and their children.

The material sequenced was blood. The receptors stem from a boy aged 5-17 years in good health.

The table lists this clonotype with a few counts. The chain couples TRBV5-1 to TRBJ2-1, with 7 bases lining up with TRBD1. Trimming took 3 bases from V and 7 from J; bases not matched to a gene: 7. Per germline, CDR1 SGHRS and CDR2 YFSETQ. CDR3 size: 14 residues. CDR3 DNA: TGCGCCAGCAGCTCCGACAGGGTCGGGAATGAGCAGTTCTTC. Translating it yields CASSSDRVGNEQFF.

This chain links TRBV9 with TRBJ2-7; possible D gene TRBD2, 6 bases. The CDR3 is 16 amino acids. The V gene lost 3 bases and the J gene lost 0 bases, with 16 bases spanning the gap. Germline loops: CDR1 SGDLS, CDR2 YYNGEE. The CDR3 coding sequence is TGTGCCAGCAGCGCGTTCGGGACTCAAAGCTCCTACGAGCAGTACTTC. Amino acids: CASSAFGTQSSYEQYF.

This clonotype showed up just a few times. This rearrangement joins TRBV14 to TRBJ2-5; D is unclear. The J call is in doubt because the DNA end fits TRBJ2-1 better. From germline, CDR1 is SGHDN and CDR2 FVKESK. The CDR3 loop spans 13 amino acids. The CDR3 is CASSQVLSNEQFF. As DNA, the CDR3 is TGTGCCAGCAGCCAAGTACTATCTAATGAGCAGTTCTTC.

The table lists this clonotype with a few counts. CDR3 protein: CASSSPLYGEQYF. CDR3 DNA sequence: TGTGCCAGCAGCTCCCCGTTGTACGGCGAGCAGTACTTC. The chain combines TRBV7-2 with TRBJ2-7; no firm D call. The CDR3 contains 13 residues. With 4 bases removed from V and 6 bases from J, the gap between germline ends came to 13 bases. The germline gives CDR1 SGHTA, CDR2 FQGNSA.

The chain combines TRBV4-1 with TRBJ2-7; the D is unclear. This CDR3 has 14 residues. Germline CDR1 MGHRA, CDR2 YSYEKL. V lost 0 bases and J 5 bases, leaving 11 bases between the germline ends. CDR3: CASSQDTQKHEQYF. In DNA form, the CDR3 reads TGCGCCAGCAGCCAAGATACCCAGAAACACGAGCAGTACTTC.

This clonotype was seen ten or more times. As DNA, the CDR3 is TGTGCCAGCAGCCCACCATCCTTCCGGACAACGAACACCGGGGAGCTGTTTTTT. It translates to CASSPPSFRTTNTGELFF. The chain recombines TRBV7-2 with TRBJ2-2; TRBD1 is a possible D gene (5 bases). CDR3 length equals 18 residues. Germline values: CDR1 SGHTA, CDR2 FQGNSA. The ends were cut back, 5 bases at V and 0 bases at J, with 19 bases in the middle.

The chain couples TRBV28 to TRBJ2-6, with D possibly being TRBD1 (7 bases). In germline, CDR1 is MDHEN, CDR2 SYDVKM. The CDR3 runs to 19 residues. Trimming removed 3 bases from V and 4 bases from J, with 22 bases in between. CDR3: CASSFHGGQPFAGANVLTF. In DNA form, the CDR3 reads TGTGCCAGCAGTTTCCACGGGGGACAGCCCTTCGCGGGGGCCAACGTCCTGACTTTC.

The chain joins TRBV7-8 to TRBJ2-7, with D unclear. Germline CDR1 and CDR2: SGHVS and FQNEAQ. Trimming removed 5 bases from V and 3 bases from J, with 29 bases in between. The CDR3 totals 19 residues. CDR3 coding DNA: TGTGCCAGCAGCCCCGCCCGGTCCCAGTTGGCGGCCAGCTACTACGAGCAGTACTTC. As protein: CASSPARSQLAASYYEQYF.

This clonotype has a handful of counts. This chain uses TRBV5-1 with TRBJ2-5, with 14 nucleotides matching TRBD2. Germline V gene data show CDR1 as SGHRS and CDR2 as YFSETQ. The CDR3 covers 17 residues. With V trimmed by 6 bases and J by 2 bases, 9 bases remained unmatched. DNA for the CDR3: TGCGCCAGCAACATCGGGGGACTAGCGGGGGCACAAGAGACCCAGTACTTC. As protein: CASNIGGLAGAQETQYF.

CDR3 nucleotides: TGTGCCAGCAGCCACGGGACTAGAGCAGAGCAGTACTTC. Protein product: CASSHGTRAEQYF. The chain joins TRBV3-1 to TRBJ2-7; 8 bases are shared with TRBD2. The CDR3 is 13 amino acids. V shed 3 bases, J shed 7 bases, and the junction held 5 bases outside the gene matches. Germline V gives CDR1 LGHDT, CDR2 YNNKEL (reference sequence).

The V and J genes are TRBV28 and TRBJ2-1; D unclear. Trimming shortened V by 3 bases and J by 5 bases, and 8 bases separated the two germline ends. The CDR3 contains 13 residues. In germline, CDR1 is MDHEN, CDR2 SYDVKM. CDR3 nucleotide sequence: TGTGCCAGCAGTTTTATAAGGGACAATGAGCAGTTCTTC. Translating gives CASSFIRDNEQFF.

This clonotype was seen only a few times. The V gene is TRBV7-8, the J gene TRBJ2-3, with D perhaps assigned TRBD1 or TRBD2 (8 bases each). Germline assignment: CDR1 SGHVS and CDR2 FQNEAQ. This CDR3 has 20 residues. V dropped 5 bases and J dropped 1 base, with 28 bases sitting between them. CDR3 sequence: CASSQPSGGARTSRTDTQYF. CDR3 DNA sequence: TGTGCCAGCAGCCAGCCTTCAGGGGGCGCCAGGACTAGCCGCACAGATACGCAGTATTTT.

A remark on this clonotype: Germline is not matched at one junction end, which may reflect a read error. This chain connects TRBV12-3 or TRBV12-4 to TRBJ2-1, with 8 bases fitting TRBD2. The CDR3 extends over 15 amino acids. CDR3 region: CASGLTSGRINEQFF. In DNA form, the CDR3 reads TGTGCCAGCGGTTTAACTAGCGGTAGAATTAATGAGCAGTTCTTC.